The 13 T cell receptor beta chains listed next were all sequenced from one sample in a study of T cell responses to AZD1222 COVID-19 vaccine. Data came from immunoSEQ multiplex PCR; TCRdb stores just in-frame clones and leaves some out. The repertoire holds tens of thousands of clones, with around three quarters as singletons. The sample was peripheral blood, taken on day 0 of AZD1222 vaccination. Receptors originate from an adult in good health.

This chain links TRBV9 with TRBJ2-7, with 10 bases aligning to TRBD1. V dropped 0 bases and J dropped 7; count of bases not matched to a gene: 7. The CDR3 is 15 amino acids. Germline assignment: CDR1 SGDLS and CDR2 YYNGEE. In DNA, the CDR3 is TGTGCCAGCAGCGTAGCTGGGACAGGGGTCTTTGAGCAGTACTTC. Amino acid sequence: CASSVAGTGVFEQYF.

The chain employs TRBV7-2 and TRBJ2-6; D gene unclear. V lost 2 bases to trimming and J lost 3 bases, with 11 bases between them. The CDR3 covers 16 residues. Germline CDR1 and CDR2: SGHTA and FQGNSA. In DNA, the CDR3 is TGTGCCAGCAGCTTACTCGGGTCGGGTGGGGCCAACGTCCTGACTTTC. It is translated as CASSLLGSGGANVLTF.

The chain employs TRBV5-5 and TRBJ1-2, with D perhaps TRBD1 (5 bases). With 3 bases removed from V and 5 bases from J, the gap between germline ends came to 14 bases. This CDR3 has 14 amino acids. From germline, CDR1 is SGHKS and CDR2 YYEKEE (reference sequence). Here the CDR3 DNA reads TGTGCCAGCAGCTCCCCCGGGGGGGGTTATGGCTACACCTTC. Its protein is CASSSPGGGYGYTF.

In DNA form, the CDR3 reads TGTGCCAGCTGGCCCGGACAGCACAATGAGCAGTTCTTC. Encoded protein: CASWPGQHNEQFF. The chain carries TRBV2 and TRBJ2-1, with D perhaps TRBD1 (6 bases). V was shortened by 8 bases and J by 5 bases, with 13 bases between the two germline ends. This CDR3 region has 13 residues. In germline, CDR1 is SNHLY, CDR2 FYNNEI.

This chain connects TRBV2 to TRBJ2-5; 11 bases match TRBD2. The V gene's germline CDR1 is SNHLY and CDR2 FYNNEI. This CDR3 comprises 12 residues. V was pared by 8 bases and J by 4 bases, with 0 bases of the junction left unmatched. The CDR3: CASGLAGETQYF. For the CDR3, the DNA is TGTGCCAGCGGACTAGCGGGAGAGACCCAGTACTTC.

The CDR3 DNA reads as TGTGCCAGCCGGGCAGGGGGCTCATACGAGCAGTACTTC. This gives the protein CASRAGGSYEQYF. The rearrangement uses TRBV2 and TRBJ2-7; 8 bases are a match to TRBD1. The CDR3 sequence is 13 residues long. V shed 8 bases, J shed 4 bases, and the junction held 7 bases outside the gene matches. CDR1 is SNHLY and CDR2 is FYNNEI in the germline V gene.

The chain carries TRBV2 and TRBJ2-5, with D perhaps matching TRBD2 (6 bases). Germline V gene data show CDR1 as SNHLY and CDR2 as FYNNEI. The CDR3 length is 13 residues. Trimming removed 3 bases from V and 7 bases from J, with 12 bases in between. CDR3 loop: CASSEGTARTQYF. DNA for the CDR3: TGTGCCAGCAGTGAGGGGACTGCGAGGACCCAGTACTTC.

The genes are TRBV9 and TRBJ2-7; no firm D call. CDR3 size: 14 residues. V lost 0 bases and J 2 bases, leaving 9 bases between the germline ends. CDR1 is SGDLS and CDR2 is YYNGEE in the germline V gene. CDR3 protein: CASSVDGVPYEQYF. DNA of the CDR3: TGTGCCAGCAGCGTAGACGGAGTTCCCTACGAGCAGTACTTC.

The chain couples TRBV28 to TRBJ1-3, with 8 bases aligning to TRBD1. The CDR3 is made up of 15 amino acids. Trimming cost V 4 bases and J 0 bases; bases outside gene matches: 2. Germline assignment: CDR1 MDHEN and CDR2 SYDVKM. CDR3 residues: CASSSGGGSGNTIYF. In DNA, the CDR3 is TGTGCCAGCAGTTCAGGGGGCGGCTCTGGAAACACCATATATTTT.

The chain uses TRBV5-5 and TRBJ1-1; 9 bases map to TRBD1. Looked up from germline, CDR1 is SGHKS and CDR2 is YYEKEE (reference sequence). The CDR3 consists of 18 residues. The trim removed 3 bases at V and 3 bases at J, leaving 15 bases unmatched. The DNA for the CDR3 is TGTGCCAGCAGCTCACAATTACAGGGGGCAGTGGCGGACACTGAAGCTTTCTTT. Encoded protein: CASSSQLQGAVADTEAFF.

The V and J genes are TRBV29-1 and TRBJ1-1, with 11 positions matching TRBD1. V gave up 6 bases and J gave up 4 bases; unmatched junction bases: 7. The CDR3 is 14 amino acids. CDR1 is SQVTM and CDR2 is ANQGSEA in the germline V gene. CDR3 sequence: CSVTRTGGGTEAFF. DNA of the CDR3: TGCAGCGTGACTCGGACAGGGGGCGGCACTGAAGCTTTCTTT.

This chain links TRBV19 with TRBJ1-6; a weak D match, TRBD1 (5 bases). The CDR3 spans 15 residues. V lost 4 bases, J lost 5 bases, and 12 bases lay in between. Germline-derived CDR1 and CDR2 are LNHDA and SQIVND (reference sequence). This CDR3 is CASSRDGGNNSPLHF. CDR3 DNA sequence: TGTGCCAGTAGTAGGGACGGAGGAAATAATTCACCCCTCCACTTT.

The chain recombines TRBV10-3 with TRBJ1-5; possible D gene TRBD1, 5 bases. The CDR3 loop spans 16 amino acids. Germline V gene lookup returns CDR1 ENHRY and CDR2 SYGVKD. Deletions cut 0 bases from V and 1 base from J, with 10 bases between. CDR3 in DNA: TGTGCCATCAGTGAGTCCGGGGGGTCAAGCAATCAGCCCCAGCATTTT. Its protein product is CAISESGGSSNQPQHF.